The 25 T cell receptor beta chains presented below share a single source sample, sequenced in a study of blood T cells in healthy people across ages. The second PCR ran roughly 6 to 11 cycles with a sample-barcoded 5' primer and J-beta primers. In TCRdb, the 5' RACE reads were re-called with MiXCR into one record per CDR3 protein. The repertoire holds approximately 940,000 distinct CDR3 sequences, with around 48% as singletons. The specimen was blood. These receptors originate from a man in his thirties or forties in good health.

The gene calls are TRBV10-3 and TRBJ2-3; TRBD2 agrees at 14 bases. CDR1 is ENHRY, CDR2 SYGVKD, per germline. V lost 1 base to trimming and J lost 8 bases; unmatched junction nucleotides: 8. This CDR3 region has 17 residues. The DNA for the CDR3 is TGTGCCATCAGTGAGTTTGCCGGGACTAGCGGGAGCGGTACGCAGTATTTT. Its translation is CAISEFAGTSGSGTQYF.

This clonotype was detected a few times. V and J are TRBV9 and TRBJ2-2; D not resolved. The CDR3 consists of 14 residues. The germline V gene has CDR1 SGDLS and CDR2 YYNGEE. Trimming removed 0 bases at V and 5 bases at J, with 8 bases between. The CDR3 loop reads CASSVAPHTGELFF. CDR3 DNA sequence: TGTGCCAGCAGCGTAGCACCTCATACCGGGGAGCTGTTTTTT.

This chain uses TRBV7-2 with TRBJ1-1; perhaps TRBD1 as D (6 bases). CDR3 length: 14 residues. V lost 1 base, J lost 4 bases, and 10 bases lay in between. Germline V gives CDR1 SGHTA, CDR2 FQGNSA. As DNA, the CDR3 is TGTGCCAGCAGCTTAGAGGGGGGGGCCACTGAAGCTTTCTTT. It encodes CASSLEGGATEAFF.

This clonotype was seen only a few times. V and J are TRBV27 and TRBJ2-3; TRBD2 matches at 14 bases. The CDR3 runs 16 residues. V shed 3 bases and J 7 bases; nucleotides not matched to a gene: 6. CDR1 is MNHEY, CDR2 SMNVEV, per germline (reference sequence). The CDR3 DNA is TGTGCCAGCAGTTTGTACCGGACTAGCGGGGGGAATACGCAGTATTTT. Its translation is CASSLYRTSGGNTQYF.

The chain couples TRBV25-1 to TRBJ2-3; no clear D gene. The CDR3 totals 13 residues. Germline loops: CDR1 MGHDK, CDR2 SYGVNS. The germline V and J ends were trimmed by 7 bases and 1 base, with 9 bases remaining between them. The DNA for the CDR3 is TGTGCCAGCAACCCTCAGGGCACAGATACGCAGTATTTT. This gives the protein CASNPQGTDTQYF.

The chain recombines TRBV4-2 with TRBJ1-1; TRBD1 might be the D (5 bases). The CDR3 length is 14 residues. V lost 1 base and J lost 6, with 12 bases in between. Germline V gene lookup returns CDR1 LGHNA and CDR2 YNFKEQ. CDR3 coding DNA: TGTGCCAGCAGCCAAGGAGGGACTCACTCTGAAGCTTTCTTT. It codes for CASSQGGTHSEAFF.

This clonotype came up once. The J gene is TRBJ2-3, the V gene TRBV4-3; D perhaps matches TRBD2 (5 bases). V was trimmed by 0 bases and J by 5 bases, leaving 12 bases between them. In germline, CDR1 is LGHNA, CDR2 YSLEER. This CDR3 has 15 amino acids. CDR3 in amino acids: CASSQDVGVKDTQYF. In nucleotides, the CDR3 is TGCGCCAGCAGCCAAGATGTCGGGGTTAAAGATACGCAGTATTTT.

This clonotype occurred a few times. CDR3 sequence (DNA): TGTGCCAGCAGCGTAGATTTTTCCCCAGCCTACGAGCAGTACTTC. Protein sequence: CASSVDFSPAYEQYF. This rearrangement joins TRBV9 to TRBJ2-7, with D unresolved. The length of the CDR3 is 15 residues. V gave up 0 bases and J gave up 2 bases, with 12 bases separating them. Germline assignment: CDR1 SGDLS and CDR2 YYNGEE. Full variable domain (missing parts from reference TRBV9 and TRBJ2-7): DSGVTQTPKHLITATGQRVTLRCSPRSGDLSVYWYQQSLDQGLQFLIQYYNGEERAKGNILERFSAQQFPDLHSELNLSSLELGDSALYFCASSVDFSPAYEQYFGPGTRLTVT.

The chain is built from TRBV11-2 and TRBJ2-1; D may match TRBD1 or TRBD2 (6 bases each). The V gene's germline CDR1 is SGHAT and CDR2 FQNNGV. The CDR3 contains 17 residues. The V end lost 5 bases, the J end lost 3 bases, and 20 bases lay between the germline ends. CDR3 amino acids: CASSPLMDGGRYNEQFF. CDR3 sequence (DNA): TGTGCCAGCAGCCCACTGATGGACGGGGGCCGCTACAATGAGCAGTTCTTC.

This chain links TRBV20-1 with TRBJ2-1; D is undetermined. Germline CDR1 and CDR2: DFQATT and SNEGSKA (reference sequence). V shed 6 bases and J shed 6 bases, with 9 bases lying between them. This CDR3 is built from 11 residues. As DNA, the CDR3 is TGCAGTGCCCGAAAAGTCAATGAGCAGTTCTTC. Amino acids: CSARKVNEQFF.

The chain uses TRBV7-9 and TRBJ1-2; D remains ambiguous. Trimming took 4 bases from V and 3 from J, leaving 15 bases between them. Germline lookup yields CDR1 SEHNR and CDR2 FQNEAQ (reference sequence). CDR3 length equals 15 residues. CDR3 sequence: CASSSQGKPYYGYTF. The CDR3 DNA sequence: TGTGCCAGCAGCTCCCAAGGGAAACCCTACTATGGCTACACCTTC. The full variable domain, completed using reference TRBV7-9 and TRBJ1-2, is DTGVSQNPRHKITKRGQNVTFRCDPISEHNRLYWYRQTLGQGPEFLTYFQNEAQLEKSRLLSDRFSAERPKGSFSTLEIQRTEQGDSAMYLCASSSQGKPYYGYTFGSGTRLTVV.

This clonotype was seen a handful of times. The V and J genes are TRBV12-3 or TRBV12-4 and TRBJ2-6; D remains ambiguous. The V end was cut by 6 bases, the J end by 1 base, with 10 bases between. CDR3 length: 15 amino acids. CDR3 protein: CASSSRASGANVLTF. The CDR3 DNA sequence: TGTGCCAGCAGCTCCCGCGCGTCTGGGGCCAACGTCCTGACTTTC.

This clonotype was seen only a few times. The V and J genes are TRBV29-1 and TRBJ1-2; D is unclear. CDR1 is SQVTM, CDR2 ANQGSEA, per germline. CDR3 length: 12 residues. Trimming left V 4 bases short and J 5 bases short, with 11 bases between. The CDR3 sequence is CSVGGASYGYTF. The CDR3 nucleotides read TGCAGCGTTGGAGGCGCGAGTTATGGCTACACCTTC. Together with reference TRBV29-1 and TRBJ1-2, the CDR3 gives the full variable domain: SAVISQKPSRDICQRGTSLTIQCQVDSQVTMMFWYRQQPGQSLTLIATANQGSEATYESGFVIDKFPISRPNLTFSTLTVSNMSPEDSSIYLCSVGGASYGYTFGSGTRLTVV.

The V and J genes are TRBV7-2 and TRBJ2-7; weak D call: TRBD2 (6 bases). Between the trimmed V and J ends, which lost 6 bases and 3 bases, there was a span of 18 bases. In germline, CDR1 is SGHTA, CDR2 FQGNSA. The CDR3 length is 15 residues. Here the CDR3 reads CASSPAGRDFYEQYF. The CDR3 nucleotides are TGTGCCAGCAGTCCGGCTGGCCGGGACTTCTACGAGCAGTACTTC.

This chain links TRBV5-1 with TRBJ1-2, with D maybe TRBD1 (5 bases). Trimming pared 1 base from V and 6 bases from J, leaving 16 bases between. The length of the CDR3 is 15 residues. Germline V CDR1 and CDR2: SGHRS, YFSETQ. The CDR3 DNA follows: TGCGCCAGCAGCTTGTTGGCAGGGTACCAGGATGGCTACACCTTC. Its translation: CASSLLAGYQDGYTF. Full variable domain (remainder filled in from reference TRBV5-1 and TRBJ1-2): KAGVTQTPRYLIKTRGQQVTLSCSPISGHRSVSWYQQTPGQGLQFLFEYFSETQRNKGNFPGRFSGRQFSNSRSEMNVSTLELGDSALYLCASSLLAGYQDGYTFGSGTRLTVV.

The CDR3 region has the DNA TGTGCCAGCAGTTACTCGGACTCCGGTGACACTGAAGCTTTCTTT. Residues: CASSYSDSGDTEAFF. V gene TRBV6-5 combines with J gene TRBJ1-1, with D hard to call. Germline V gene sequence: CDR1 MNHEY, CDR2 SVGAGI. Trimming left V 0 bases short and J 3 bases short, with 11 bases between. This CDR3 is 15 amino acids long.

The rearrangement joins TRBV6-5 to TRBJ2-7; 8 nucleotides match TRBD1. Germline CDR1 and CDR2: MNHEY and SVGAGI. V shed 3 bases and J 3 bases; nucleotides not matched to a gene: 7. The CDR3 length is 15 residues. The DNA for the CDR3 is TGTGCCAGCAGTTATTTTACAGGGGGACTCTACGAGCAGTACTTC. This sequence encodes CASSYFTGGLYEQYF.

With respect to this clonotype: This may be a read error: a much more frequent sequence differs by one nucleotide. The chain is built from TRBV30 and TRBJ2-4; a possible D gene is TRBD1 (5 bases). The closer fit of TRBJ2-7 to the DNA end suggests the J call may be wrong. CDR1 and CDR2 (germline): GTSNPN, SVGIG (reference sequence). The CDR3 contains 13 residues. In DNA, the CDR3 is TGTGCCTGGGGGGCCTCTCCCCATGACGAGCAGTACTTC. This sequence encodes CAWGASPHDEQYF.

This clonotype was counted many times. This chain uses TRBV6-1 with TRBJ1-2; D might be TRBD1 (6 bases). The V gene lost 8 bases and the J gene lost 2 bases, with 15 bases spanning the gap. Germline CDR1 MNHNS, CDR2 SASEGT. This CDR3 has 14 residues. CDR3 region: CASRGQEGNYGYTF. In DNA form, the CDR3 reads TGTGCCAGCCGGGGGCAAGAGGGGAACTATGGCTACACCTTC.

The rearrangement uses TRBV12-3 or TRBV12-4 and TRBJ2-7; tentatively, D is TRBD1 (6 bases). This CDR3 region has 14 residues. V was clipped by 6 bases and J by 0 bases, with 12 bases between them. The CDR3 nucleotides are TGTGCCAGCAGCAGGGGCACCAGCTCCTACGAGCAGTACTTC. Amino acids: CASSRGTSSYEQYF.

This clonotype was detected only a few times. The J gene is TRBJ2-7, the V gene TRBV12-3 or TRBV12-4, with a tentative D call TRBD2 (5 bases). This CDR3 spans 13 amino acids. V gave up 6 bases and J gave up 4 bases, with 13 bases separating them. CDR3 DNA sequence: TGTGCCAGCAGGACCAGTACTAGTTACGAGCAGTACTTC. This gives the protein CASRTSTSYEQYF.

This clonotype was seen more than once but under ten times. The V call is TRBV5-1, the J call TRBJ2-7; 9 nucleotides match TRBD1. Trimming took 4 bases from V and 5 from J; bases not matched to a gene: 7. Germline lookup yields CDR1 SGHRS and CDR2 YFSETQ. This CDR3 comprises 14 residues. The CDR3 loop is CASSNRDRAHEQYF. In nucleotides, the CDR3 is TGCGCCAGCAGCAACCGGGACAGGGCCCACGAGCAGTACTTC.

CDR3: CASRLQTTNYGYTF. The CDR3 region has the DNA TGTGCCAGCAGGCTCCAGACAACTAACTATGGCTACACCTTC. The rearrangement uses TRBV2 and TRBJ1-2; the D is unclear. The CDR3 runs to 14 residues. The germline V gene has CDR1 SNHLY and CDR2 FYNNEI. Trimming shortened V by 6 bases and J by 0 bases, and 11 bases separated the two germline ends.

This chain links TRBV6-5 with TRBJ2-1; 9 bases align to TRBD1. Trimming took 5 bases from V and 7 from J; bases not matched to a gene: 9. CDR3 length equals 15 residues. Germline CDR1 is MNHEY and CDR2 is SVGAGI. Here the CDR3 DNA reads TGTGCCAGCAGTCCGCTCGGGACAGGGAATAATGAGCAGTTCTTC. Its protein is CASSPLGTGNNEQFF.

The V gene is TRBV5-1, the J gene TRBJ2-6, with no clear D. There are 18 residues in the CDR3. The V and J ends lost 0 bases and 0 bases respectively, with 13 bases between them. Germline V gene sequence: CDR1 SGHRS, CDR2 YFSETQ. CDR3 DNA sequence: TGCGCCAGCAGCTTGGAGCCACCGAGGAGCTCTGGGGCCAACGTCCTGACTTTC. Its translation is CASSLEPPRSSGANVLTF.